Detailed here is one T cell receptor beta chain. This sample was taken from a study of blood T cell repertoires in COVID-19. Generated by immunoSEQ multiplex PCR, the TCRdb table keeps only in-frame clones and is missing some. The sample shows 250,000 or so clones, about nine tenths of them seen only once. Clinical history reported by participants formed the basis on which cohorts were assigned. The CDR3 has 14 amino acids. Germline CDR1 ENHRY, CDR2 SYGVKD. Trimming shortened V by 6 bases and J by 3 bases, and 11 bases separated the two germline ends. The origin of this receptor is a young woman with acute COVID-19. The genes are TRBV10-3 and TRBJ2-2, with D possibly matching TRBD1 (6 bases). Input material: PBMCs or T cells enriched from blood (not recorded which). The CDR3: CAIRVTGDTGELFF. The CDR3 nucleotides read TGTGCCATCAGGGTGACAGGAGACACCGGGGAGCTGTTTTTT.